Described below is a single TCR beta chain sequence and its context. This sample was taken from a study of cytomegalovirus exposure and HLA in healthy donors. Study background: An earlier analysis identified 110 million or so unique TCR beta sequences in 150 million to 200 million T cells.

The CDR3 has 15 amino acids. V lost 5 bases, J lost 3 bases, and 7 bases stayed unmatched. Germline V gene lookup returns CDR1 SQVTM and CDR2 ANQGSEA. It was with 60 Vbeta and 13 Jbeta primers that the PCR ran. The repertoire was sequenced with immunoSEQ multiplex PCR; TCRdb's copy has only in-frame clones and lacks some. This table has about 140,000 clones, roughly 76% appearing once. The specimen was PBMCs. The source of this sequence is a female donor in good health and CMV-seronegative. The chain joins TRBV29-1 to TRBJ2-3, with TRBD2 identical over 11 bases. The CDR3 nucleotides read TGCAGCGTTTATGGACTAGCGGGTCGAACAGATACGCAGTATTTT. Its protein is CSVYGLAGRTDTQYF.